In this sample, the clone carrying this TCR beta chain turned up many times. What it binds is unknown. The data belong to a study of T cells in Graves' hyperthyroidism and ophthalmopathy. Notes on the study in general: Expanded thyroid clonotypes (above 0.001) were mostly also found in blood.

Patients were excluded for uncontrolled infection, other autoimmune disease, pregnancy or lactation. The source of the PBMCs was over 8.5 ml of fresh peripheral blood. Amplification of TCR beta CDR3 regions used RNA as the template. A first-round RT-PCR of the TCR CDR3 used the HTBI primer set. Via MiXCR, TCRdb re-called the multiplex PCR reads, giving one row per CDR3 protein. The profile shows fewer than 450,000 distinct CDR3 sequences, about a sixth of them singletons. The CDR3 has 15 residues. Germline CDR1 and CDR2: MNHEY and SVGEGT. The V segment lost 6 bases and the J segment 4 bases; nucleotides outside the gene matches: 7.

Sequencing was carried out using blood. The origin of this receptor is a woman aged 25 to 39 with Graves' hyperthyroidism that later progressed to Graves' ophthalmopathy. V usage is TRBV6-2 or TRBV6-3 and J usage is TRBJ2-7, with 12 bases that match TRBD2. Written as DNA, the CDR3 is TGTGCCAGCAGCCCTTCTAGCGGGGGGGCATACGAGCAGTACTTC. This gives the protein CASSPSSGGAYEQYF.